The 23 T cell receptor beta chains presented below share a single source sample, sequenced in a study of cytomegalovirus exposure and HLA in healthy donors. PCR was performed using 60 Vbeta and 13 Jbeta primers. Repertoires were generated with immunoSEQ multiplex PCR, while TCRdb's copy carries only in-frame clones and drops some. The sample lists 150,000 to 200,000 clones, less than 90% occurring once. Sequenced input: PBMCs. The source is a woman aged 18-35 years in good health and CMV-seronegative.

The V gene is TRBV28, the J gene TRBJ2-1; tentative D call: TRBD2 (5 bases). The CDR3 sequence is 16 residues long. Per germline, CDR1 MDHEN and CDR2 SYDVKM. Trimming left V 1 base short and J 1 base short, with 11 bases between. This chain's CDR3 is CASSLYGGRSYNEQFF. CDR3 in DNA: TGTGCCAGCAGTTTATATGGCGGGCGATCCTACAATGAGCAGTTCTTC.

The chain couples TRBV15 to TRBJ2-7, with D unclear. The CDR3 has 15 amino acids. Per the germline V gene, CDR1 is LNHNV and CDR2 is YYDKDF (reference sequence). The V gene lost 0 bases and the J gene lost 5 bases, with 14 bases spanning the gap. The CDR3: CATSRDGFPRDEQYF. CDR3 nucleotide sequence: TGTGCCACCAGCAGAGATGGGTTCCCTCGGGACGAGCAGTACTTC.

CDR3 in DNA: TGTGCCAGCAGCGCGACTAGCGGGAGGATTTCCTACAATGAGCAGTTCTTC. Translated, it gives CASSATSGRISYNEQFF. V and J are TRBV7-3 and TRBJ2-1; 13 bases are shared with TRBD2. The CDR3 sequence is 17 residues long. CDR1 SGHTA and CDR2 FQGTGA come from the germline V gene. V was clipped by 5 bases and J by 1 base; unmatched bases: 5. The variable domain in full, completed from reference TRBV7-3 and TRBJ2-1, reads GAGVSQTPSNKVTEKGKYVELRCDPISGHTALYWYRQSLGQGPEFLIYFQGTGAADDSGLPNDRFFAVRPEGSVSTLKIQRTERGDSAVYLCASSATSGRISYNEQFFGPGTRLTVL.

The chain is built from TRBV10-1 and TRBJ1-2, with unresolved D. There are 13 residues in the CDR3. The V end lost 4 bases, the J end lost 7 bases, and 13 bases lay between the germline ends. Germline CDR1 is WNHNN and CDR2 is SYGVQD (reference sequence). In nucleotides, the CDR3 is TGCGCCAGCAGTGTAAATCCCTCGCGTGGCTACACCTTC. It codes for CASSVNPSRGYTF.

The chain carries TRBV30 and TRBJ2-1, with D tentatively TRBD1 (5 bases). There are 17 residues in the CDR3. Between the trimmed V and J ends, which lost 4 bases and 6 bases, there was a span of 25 bases. CDR1 and CDR2 (germline): GTSNPN, SVGIG (reference sequence). In DNA, the CDR3 is TGTGCCTGGACCCCACTCACCACAGGAGTTTCCATCAATGAGCAGTTCTTC. It specifies CAWTPLTTGVSINEQFF.

This rearrangement joins TRBV6-6 to TRBJ1-4; no definite D call. Germline V gene lookup returns CDR1 MNHNY and CDR2 SVGAGI (reference sequence). CDR3 length equals 10 residues. V gave up 8 bases and J gave up 5 bases, with 3 bases separating them. CDR3 protein: CASENEKLFF. In DNA, the CDR3 is TGTGCCAGCGAGAATGAAAAACTGTTTTTT.

This clone was seen only a few times. The V and J genes are TRBV5-6 and TRBJ1-1; a weak D match, TRBD1 (6 bases). V shed 1 base and J shed 2 bases, with 12 bases lying between them. Germline CDR1 SGHDT, CDR2 YYEEEE. The length of the CDR3 is 15 residues. The CDR3 region has the DNA TGTGCCAGCAGCTTGCAGTGGGGGCCCAACACTGAAGCTTTCTTT. This sequence encodes CASSLQWGPNTEAFF.

The chain employs TRBV19 and TRBJ1-6; tentatively, D is TRBD1 (6 bases). The V gene's germline CDR1 is LNHDA and CDR2 SQIVND (reference sequence). Trimming cost V 3 bases and J 0 bases, with 12 bases left between them. The CDR3 spans 17 residues. The CDR3 bases are TGTGCCAGTAGTATGGGGACATCTAGCTCCTATAATTCACCCCTCCACTTT. It is translated as CASSMGTSSSYNSPLHF.

V usage is TRBV29-1 and J usage is TRBJ2-7, with 8 bases aligning to TRBD1. J was trimmed by 2 bases and V by 3 bases; bases with no gene match: 3. Looked up from germline, CDR1 is SQVTM and CDR2 is ANQGSEA. This CDR3 is 13 amino acids long. This CDR3 reads CSVERQGTYEQYF. The CDR3 bases are TGCAGCGTTGAGCGACAGGGGACCTACGAGCAGTACTTC.

The V call is TRBV5-1, the J call TRBJ2-1, with D tentatively TRBD2 (6 bases). Trimming took 1 base from V and 0 from J, leaving 26 bases between them. Germline CDR1 is SGHRS and CDR2 is YFSETQ. This CDR3 is 21 amino acids long. Here the CDR3 reads CASSLPRLVGFESRSYNEQFF. As DNA, the CDR3 is TGCGCCAGCAGCTTGCCCCGACTAGTAGGATTCGAATCCCGCTCCTACAATGAGCAGTTCTTC.

This chain links TRBV14 with TRBJ1-1; D remains ambiguous. CDR1 and CDR2 (germline): SGHDN, FVKESK. The ends were cut back, 0 bases at V and 0 bases at J, with 8 bases in the middle. The CDR3 contains 15 residues. DNA of the CDR3: TGTGCCAGCAGCCAAGATCTGGCGGTGAACACTGAAGCTTTCTTT. This sequence encodes CASSQDLAVNTEAFF.

The V call is TRBV27, the J call TRBJ2-2; TRBD1 aligns across 9 bases. The CDR3 spans 17 residues. Germline V gene sequence: CDR1 MNHEY, CDR2 SMNVEV (reference sequence). The trim removed 1 base at V and 7 bases at J, leaving 10 bases unmatched. The CDR3 sequence: CASSLFSPGQGGGELFF. CDR3 nucleotide sequence: TGTGCCAGCAGTTTATTCAGTCCGGGACAGGGCGGCGGGGAGCTGTTTTTT.

This rearrangement joins TRBV28 to TRBJ2-5; TRBD1 matches at 7 bases. The DNA end favors TRBJ2-7, so the J call may be wrong. The CDR3 spans 16 residues. Germline-derived CDR1 and CDR2 are MDHEN and SYDVKM. The CDR3 region has the DNA TGTGCCAGCAGTTTAAGGGTGCCAGGGGGACACTACGAGCAGTACTTC. Amino acid sequence: CASSLRVPGGHYEQYF.

The rearrangement links TRBV28 to TRBJ2-7; no reliable D call. V gave up 7 bases and J gave up 2 bases, with 15 bases separating them. CDR1 MDHEN and CDR2 SYDVKM come from the germline V gene. This CDR3 region has 14 residues. The CDR3 nucleotides read TGTGCCAGCATCGGGTCCTACCCCCCCTACGAGCAGTACTTC. It is translated as CASIGSYPPYEQYF.

This chain joins TRBV7-9 and TRBJ2-1; TRBD1 might be the D (5 bases). CDR1 and CDR2 (germline): SEHNR, FQNEAQ (reference sequence). The CDR3 has 14 amino acids. V shed 3 bases and J shed 9 bases, with 15 bases lying between them. The DNA for the CDR3 is TGTGCCAGCAGCTTGCAAGGGGCTTATGGTGAGCAGTTCTTC. It encodes CASSLQGAYGEQFF.

This chain uses TRBV27 with TRBJ2-1, with 9 nucleotides matching TRBD2. Germline lookup yields CDR1 MNHEY and CDR2 SMNVEV (reference sequence). The V segment lost 2 bases and the J segment 10 bases; nucleotides outside the gene matches: 0. This CDR3 comprises 12 residues. CDR3 amino acids: CASSLGLAEQFF. In DNA, the CDR3 is TGTGCCAGCAGTTTAGGACTAGCGGAGCAGTTCTTC.

This chain joins TRBV4-1 and TRBJ1-5, with 7 positions matching TRBD1. Germline CDR1 reads MGHRA; CDR2 reads YSYEKL. CDR3 size: 18 residues. V shed 4 bases and J 0 bases; nucleotides not matched to a gene: 12. The CDR3 loop is CASSRGGQALNSNQPQHF. The CDR3 DNA reads TGCGCCAGCAGCCGAGGCGGACAGGCTCTTAATAGCAATCAGCCCCAGCATTTT.

The chain carries TRBV11-2 and TRBJ2-3; 9 bases are shared with TRBD2. V was clipped by 1 base and J by 6 bases; unmatched bases: 17. CDR3 length: 19 residues. Germline values: CDR1 SGHAT, CDR2 FQNNGV. The CDR3 loop reads CASSLARDEAGGPWDTQYF. CDR3 coding DNA: TGTGCCAGCAGCTTAGCCAGGGATGAGGCGGGAGGGCCCTGGGATACGCAGTATTTT. The full variable domain, in which reference TRBV11-2 and TRBJ2-3 provide the parts outside the CDR3, is EAGVAQSPRYKIIEKRQSVAFWCNPISGHATLYWYQQILGQGPKLLIQFQNNGVVDDSQLPKDRFSAERLKGVDSTLKIQPAKLEDSAVYLCASSLARDEAGGPWDTQYFGPGTRLTVL.

CDR3 coding DNA: TGTGCCAGCAGCTTCTGGGGCAGGGAAGAGACCCAGTACTTC. It translates to CASSFWGREETQYF. The chain has TRBV11-2 and TRBJ2-5, with a tentative D call TRBD1 (5 bases). V dropped 3 bases and J dropped 3 bases, with 11 bases sitting between them. The CDR3 is 14 amino acids. Germline CDR1 reads SGHAT; CDR2 reads FQNNGV.

The chain employs TRBV7-6 and TRBJ2-7; 10 positions match TRBD1. The CDR3 totals 18 residues. The V gene's germline CDR1 is SGHVS and CDR2 FNYEAQ. V dropped 3 bases and J dropped 6; count of bases not matched to a gene: 17. The CDR3 nucleotides are TGTGCCAGCAGCTTCCGAGGTCCCCCCGGGACAGGGGAACTCGAGCAGTACTTC. It codes for CASSFRGPPGTGELEQYF.

V gene TRBV21-1 combines with J gene TRBJ1-5; the table gives TRBD1 as D, unverified against the DNA. TRBV21-1 is labeled a pseudogene. The CDR3 extends over 17 amino acids. This CDR3 reads CASSARDRPYSNQPQHF. The CDR3 DNA reads TGTGCCAGCAGCGCCAGGGACAGACCGTATAGCAATCAGCCCCAGCATTTT.

The chain joins TRBV28 to TRBJ2-7, with D perhaps TRBD2 (7 bases). In germline, CDR1 is MDHEN, CDR2 SYDVKM. The CDR3 is made up of 13 amino acids. V was pared by 8 bases and J by 6 bases, with 17 bases between. The CDR3 coding sequence is TGTGCCAGCTCACTTGGGGGGGGCGGCGAGCAGTACTTC. As protein: CASSLGGGGEQYF.

The chain links TRBV11-2 to TRBJ2-7; D perhaps matches TRBD1 (5 bases). Trimming pared 3 bases from V and 6 bases from J, leaving 9 bases between. The CDR3 length is 12 residues. Germline V gene lookup returns CDR1 SGHAT and CDR2 FQNNGV. In DNA form, the CDR3 reads TGTGCCAGCAGCTTGCAGGGTGGCGAGCAGTACTTC. Translated: CASSLQGGEQYF.